This TCR beta chain is from a study of blood T cell repertoires in COVID-19. The CDR3 is 16 amino acids. Germline CDR1 is MGHRA and CDR2 is YSYEKL. V lost 0 bases and J lost 15, with 21 bases in between. Sequencing used immunoSEQ multiplex PCR; TCRdb keeps in-frame clones, though not all of them. The sample includes 250,000 or so clones, approximately 91% seen only once; the top ten take about 0.79%. This sequence joins TRBV4-1 and TRBJ1-6; a weak D match, TRBD1 (6 bases). Material: peripheral blood. The sequence derives from a man aged 25 to 40 with COVID-19, enrolled during active disease. CDR3 residues: CASSQDPPRQGFNLHF. CDR3 bases: TGCGCCAGCAGCCAAGATCCCCCACGGCAGGGGTTCAACCTCCACTTT.